This record covers a single T cell receptor (beta chain). This sample was taken from a study of control samples from healthy donors and cancer patients. V trimming: 9 bases; J trimming: 0 bases; junction bases outside the gene matches: 9. The germline gives CDR1 SNHLY, CDR2 FYNNEI. The CDR3 contains 15 residues. TCRdb's copy holds only in-frame clones and misses some; the assay was immunoSEQ multiplex PCR. The sample lists 90,000 to 150,000 clones, roughly 90% seen once, with 40% in the top ten. This chain uses TRBV2 with TRBJ1-1, with 8 positions matching TRBD1. This receptor was taken from a man aged 50-60 years in good health. The material sequenced was blood. CDR3 nucleotides: TGTGCCAGTACCAGCCAGGGGGCTATGAACACTGAAGCTTTCTTT. It encodes CASTSQGAMNTEAFF. The full variable domain, completed using reference TRBV2 and TRBJ1-1, is EPEVTQTPSHQVTQMGQEVILRCVPISNHLYFYWYRQILGQKVEFLVSFYNNEISEKSEIFDDQFSVERPDGSNFTLKIRSTKLEDSAMYFCASTSQGAMNTEAFFGQGTRLTVV.